What follows are 11 T cell receptor beta chains derived from one specimen sequenced in a study of blood T cell repertoires in COVID-19. Repertoires were generated with immunoSEQ multiplex PCR, while TCRdb's copy carries only in-frame clones and drops some. Of fewer than 250,000 clones in the sample, about 91% were seen once. The sample taken for sequencing was PBMCs or T cells enriched from blood (not recorded which). These receptors were obtained from a woman between 25 and 40 years old with acute COVID-19.

This chain links TRBV19 with TRBJ1-1; TRBD1 agrees at 7 bases. This CDR3 has 11 residues. The junction had 1 base not matched to a gene; V was cut back by 8 bases and J by 4 bases. CDR1 and CDR2 from the germline V gene are LNHDA and SQIVND (reference sequence). The CDR3 DNA is TGTGCCAGTGCAGGGGGCACTGAAGCTTTCTTT. It codes for CASAGGTEAFF. Combining the CDR3 with reference TRBV19 and TRBJ1-1 gives the whole variable domain DGGITQSPKYLFRKEGQNVTLSCEQNLNHDAMYWYRQDPGQGLRLIYYSQIVNDFQKGDIAEGYSVSREKKESFPLTVTSAQKNPTAFYLCASAGGTEAFFGQGTRLTVV.

In its sample, this clone was seen once. This chain's CDR3 is CASSLDRRDQPQHF. CDR3 in DNA: TGTGCCAGCAGTTTAGACAGGAGAGATCAGCCCCAGCATTTT. This rearrangement joins TRBV27 to TRBJ1-5; D is perhaps TRBD1 (6 bases). Trimming took 2 bases from V and 5 from J, leaving 10 bases between them. Germline CDR1 reads MNHEY; CDR2 reads SMNVEV (reference sequence). CDR3 length: 14 amino acids.

The chain is built from TRBV7-9 and TRBJ2-5; 8 nucleotides agree with TRBD2. With V trimmed by 4 bases and J by 4 bases, 5 bases remained unmatched. This CDR3 is built from 14 residues. Germline assignment: CDR1 SEHNR and CDR2 FQNEAQ (reference sequence). In DNA, the CDR3 is TGTGCCAGCAGCTCGCCGGGACTAGTAGAGACCCAGTACTTC. Translated: CASSSPGLVETQYF.

V gene TRBV4-2 combines with J gene TRBJ1-1; tentative D call: TRBD1 (5 bases). This CDR3 has 14 residues. Germline-derived CDR1 and CDR2 are LGHNA and YNFKEQ. The V end was cut by 5 bases, the J end by 3 bases, with 13 bases between. The CDR3 DNA reads TGTGCCAGCAGCATAGGGGAAAGGTACACTGAAGCTTTCTTT. Encoded protein: CASSIGERYTEAFF.

The V call is TRBV18, the J call TRBJ2-2; D possibly corresponds to TRBD2 (6 bases). Trimming removed 1 base at V and 6 bases at J, with 12 bases between. This CDR3 is 15 amino acids long. Germline CDR1 and CDR2: KGHSH and LQKENI. CDR3 protein: CASSPQGGEAGELFF. The CDR3 nucleotides read TGTGCCAGCTCACCACAGGGAGGAGAGGCCGGGGAGCTGTTTTTT.

The table lists this clone with a count of one. The chain recombines TRBV11-2 with TRBJ2-5, with TRBD2 identical over 11 bases. The CDR3 has 16 amino acids. Looked up from germline, CDR1 is SGHAT and CDR2 is FQNNGV. The V gene end was trimmed by 1 base and the J gene end by 7 bases; junction bases not matched to a gene: 8. The CDR3 coding sequence is TGTGCCAGCAGCTTAGTTAGCGGGGGGGCCGGGACGACCCAGTACTTC. Residues: CASSLVSGGAGTTQYF.

The count of this clone is one. The V call is TRBV11-2, the J call TRBJ1-5, with D perhaps TRBD1 (5 bases). CDR1 SGHAT and CDR2 FQNNGV come from the germline V gene. V lost 4 bases and J 2 bases, leaving 15 bases between the germline ends. The CDR3 is made up of 16 amino acids. CDR3: CASSSRGGMGNQPQHF. The CDR3 DNA reads TGTGCCAGCAGCTCCCGGGGGGGAATGGGCAATCAGCCCCAGCATTTT.

The rearrangement joins TRBV6-2 or TRBV6-3 to TRBJ2-7; D is perhaps TRBD2 (5 bases). The CDR3 runs 12 residues. The V end was cut by 4 bases, the J end by 7 bases, with 11 bases between. The germline V gene has CDR1 MNHEY and CDR2 SVGEGT. The CDR3, as DNA: TGTGCCAGCAGTTGGGCCCAGCGGGAGCAGTACTTC. It translates to CASSWAQREQYF.

This clone was recorded only once. The V and J genes are TRBV25-1 and TRBJ2-3; maybe TRBD2 (7 bases). CDR1 and CDR2 from the germline V gene are MGHDK and SYGVNS. The CDR3 sequence is 15 residues long. V was clipped by 4 bases and J by 3 bases, with 14 bases between them. Here the CDR3 reads CASSVAGAGTDTQYF. The DNA of the CDR3 is TGTGCCAGCAGTGTCGCGGGGGCGGGGACAGATACGCAGTATTTT.

V and J are TRBV5-1 and TRBJ1-6; 9 bases align to TRBD1. Germline values: CDR1 SGHRS, CDR2 YFSETQ. This CDR3 has 20 residues. V was pared by 4 bases and J by 7 bases, with 21 bases of the junction left unmatched. The CDR3 nucleotides are TGCGCCAGCAGCCCGAGGAATTCGGGACAGGGCGAGCGGTGGAATTCACCCCTCCACTTT. Encoded protein: CASSPRNSGQGERWNSPLHF.

The CDR3 loop is CASSLPGHPPEFF. The CDR3 DNA reads TGTGCCAGCTCACTGCCGGGACACCCACCGGAGTTCTTC. This chain joins TRBV18 and TRBJ2-1, with D maybe TRBD1 (6 bases). The CDR3 length is 13 residues. Germline V CDR1 and CDR2: KGHSH, LQKENI. The germline V and J ends were trimmed by 4 bases and 14 bases, with 18 bases remaining between them.